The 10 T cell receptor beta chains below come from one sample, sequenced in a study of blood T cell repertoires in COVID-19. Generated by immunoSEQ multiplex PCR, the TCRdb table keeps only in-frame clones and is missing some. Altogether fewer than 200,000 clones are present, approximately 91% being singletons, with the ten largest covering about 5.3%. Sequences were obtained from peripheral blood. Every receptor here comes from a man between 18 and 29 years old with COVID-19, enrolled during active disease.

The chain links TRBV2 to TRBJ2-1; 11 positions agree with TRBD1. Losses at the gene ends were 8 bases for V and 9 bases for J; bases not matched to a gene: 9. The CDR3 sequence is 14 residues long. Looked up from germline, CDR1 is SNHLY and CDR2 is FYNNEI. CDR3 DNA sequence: TGTGCCAGCGCCCGGACAGGGGGCTCAGGTGAGCAGTTCTTC. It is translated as CASARTGGSGEQFF.

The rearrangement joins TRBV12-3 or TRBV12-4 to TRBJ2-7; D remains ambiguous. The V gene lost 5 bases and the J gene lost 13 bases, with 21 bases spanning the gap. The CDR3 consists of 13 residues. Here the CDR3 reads CASSPIPNSVTYF. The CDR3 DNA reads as TGTGCCAGCAGTCCCATACCTAATTCCGTCACCTACTTC.

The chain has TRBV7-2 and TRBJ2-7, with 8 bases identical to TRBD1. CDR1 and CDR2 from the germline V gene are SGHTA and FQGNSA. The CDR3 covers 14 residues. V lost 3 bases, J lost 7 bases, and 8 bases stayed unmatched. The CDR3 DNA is TGTGCCAGCAGCTTCAGGGGCAGGGGGCTAGAGCAGTACTTC. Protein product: CASSFRGRGLEQYF.

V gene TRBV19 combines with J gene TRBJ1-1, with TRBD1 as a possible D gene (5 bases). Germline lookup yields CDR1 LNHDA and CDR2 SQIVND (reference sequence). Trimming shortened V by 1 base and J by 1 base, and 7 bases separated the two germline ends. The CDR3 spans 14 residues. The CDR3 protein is CASSIGQRNTEAFF. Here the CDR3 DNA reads TGTGCCAGTAGTATAGGACAGAGGAACACTGAAGCTTTCTTT.

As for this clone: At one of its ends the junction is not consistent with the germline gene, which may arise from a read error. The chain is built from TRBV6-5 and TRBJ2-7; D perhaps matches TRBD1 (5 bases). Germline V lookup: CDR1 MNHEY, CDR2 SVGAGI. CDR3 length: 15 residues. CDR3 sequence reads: CASSSPRQGYYKQYF. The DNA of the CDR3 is TGTGCCAGCAGTTCCCCCCGCCAGGGCTACTACAAGCAGTACTTC.

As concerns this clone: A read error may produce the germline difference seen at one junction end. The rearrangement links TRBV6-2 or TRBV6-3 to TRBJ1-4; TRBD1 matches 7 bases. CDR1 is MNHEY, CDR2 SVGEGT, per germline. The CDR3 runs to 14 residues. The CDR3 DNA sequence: TGTGCCAGCAGCATACAGGGGCGTAATGAAAAACTGCTTTTT. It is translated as CASSIQGRNEKLLF.

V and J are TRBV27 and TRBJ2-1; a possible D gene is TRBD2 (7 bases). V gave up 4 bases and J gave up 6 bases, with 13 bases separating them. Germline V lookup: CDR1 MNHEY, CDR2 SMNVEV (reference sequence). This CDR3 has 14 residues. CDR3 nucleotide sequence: TGTGCCAGCAGTTGGGGGGGGGCCTTCAATGAGCAGTTCTTC. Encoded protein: CASSWGGAFNEQFF.

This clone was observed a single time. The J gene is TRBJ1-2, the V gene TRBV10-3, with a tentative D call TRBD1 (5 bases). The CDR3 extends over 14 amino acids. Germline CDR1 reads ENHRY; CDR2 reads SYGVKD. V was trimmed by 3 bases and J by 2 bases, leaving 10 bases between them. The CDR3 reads CAISDYAGNYGYTF. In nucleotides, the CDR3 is TGTGCCATCAGTGATTATGCAGGGAACTATGGCTACACCTTC.

The CDR3 loop reads CASCERGTLSGANVLTF. CDR3 DNA: TGTGCCAGCTGTGAAAGGGGGACACTCTCTGGGGCCAACGTCCTGACTTTC. The V call is TRBV28, the J call TRBJ2-6; a weak D match, TRBD1 (6 bases). V shed 8 bases and J shed 0 bases, with 17 bases lying between them. There are 17 residues in the CDR3. Germline V gene lookup returns CDR1 MDHEN and CDR2 SYDVKM.

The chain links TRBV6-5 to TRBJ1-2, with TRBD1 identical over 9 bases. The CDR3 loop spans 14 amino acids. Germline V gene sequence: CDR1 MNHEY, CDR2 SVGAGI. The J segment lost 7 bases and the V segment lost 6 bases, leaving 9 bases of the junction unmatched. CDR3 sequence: CASRARQGVAGYTF. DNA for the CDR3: TGTGCCAGCAGAGCAAGACAGGGGGTAGCTGGCTACACCTTC.